The count of the clone carrying this TCR beta chain is one. The sample is drawn from a study of control samples from healthy donors and cancer patients. Using immunoSEQ multiplex PCR, the repertoire was profiled, and TCRdb retains in-frame clones only, with some absent. The repertoire includes roughly 200,000 clones, roughly 93% of them detected once, and roughly 1.6% sits in the top ten. Specimen: blood. This TCR was sampled from a man younger than 35 in good health.

The CDR3 DNA reads TGTGCCAGCAGCCCGGGGACAGCCTATGGCTACACCTTC. Translating gives CASSPGTAYGYTF. The rearrangement links TRBV9 to TRBJ1-2, with 7 positions matching TRBD1. V dropped 4 bases and J dropped 4; count of bases not matched to a gene: 4. CDR3 length: 13 amino acids. Germline V gives CDR1 SGDLS, CDR2 YYNGEE.